One sample yielded the 22 T cell receptor beta chains listed below, sequenced in a study of tumor and adjacent non-tumor tissue in lung cancer. A modified ARM-PCR protocol with three rounds of nested PCR amplified TCRbeta. Each CDR3 protein is one row after TCRdb ran MiXCR on the multiplex PCR reads. Of tens of thousands of distinct CDR3 sequences in the sample, approximately 65% were seen once. The template was RNA from unsorted bulk tissue. Material: lung tumor tissue. The receptor source for this set is a man aged 55-75 years with non-small cell lung cancer.

At least ten counts were recorded for this clonotype. The chain employs TRBV6-5 and TRBJ1-5; perhaps TRBD1 as D (6 bases). The CDR3 contains 13 residues. CDR1 MNHEY and CDR2 SVGAGI come from the germline V gene. V was pared by 8 bases and J by 5 bases, with 13 bases between. This CDR3 reads CASGRQEDQPQHF. The CDR3 bases are TGTGCCAGCGGGAGACAGGAGGATCAGCCCCAGCATTTT.

About this clonotype: An end of the junction differs from the germline gene, which may be a read error. The CDR3 coding sequence is TGCGCCAACAGCCGCGCAGGGACGGTTCAAGAGACCCAGTACTTC. Its translation: CANSRAGTVQETQYF. This chain connects TRBV5-1 to TRBJ2-5; perhaps D is TRBD1 or TRBD2 (5 bases each). From germline, CDR1 is SGHRS and CDR2 YFSETQ. CDR3 length: 15 residues.

Here the CDR3 reads CSVEDGISFSRAYNEQFF. DNA of the CDR3: TGCAGCGTTGAAGATGGGATCTCATTCAGCAGGGCCTACAATGAGCAGTTCTTC. The gene calls are TRBV29-1 and TRBJ2-1, with D possibly TRBD1 on 5 matching bases. Germline V CDR1 and CDR2: SQVTM, ANQGSEA. The CDR3 contains 18 residues. V dropped 0 bases and J dropped 2 bases, with 20 bases sitting between them.

In this sample, this clonotype turned up once. One end of the junction fails to match germline, which may point to a read error. V usage is TRBV10-2 and J usage is TRBJ2-2; possibly TRBD2 for D (6 bases). This CDR3 has 10 amino acids. From germline, CDR1 is WSHSY and CDR2 SAAADI. The CDR3 coding sequence is TGCGCCACCCAGGCCGGGGAGGTGTTATTT. This encodes CATQAGEVLF.

Regarding this clonotype: Without the conserved terminal phenylalanine or tryptophan, this CDR3 likely stems from a read error. This sequence joins TRBV30 and TRBJ2-7; TRBD2 matches 10 bases. The CDR3 runs 15 residues. Germline CDR1 and CDR2: GTSNPN and SVGIG (reference sequence). The CDR3 protein is CTWSEGLAVNYEQYL. The CDR3 coding sequence is TGTACCTGGAGCGAAGGACTAGCGGTAAATTACGAGCAGTACCTC.

This clonotype was observed a handful of times. A much larger clone differs by one base, so this may be a read error. The V and J genes are TRBV12-3 or TRBV12-4 and TRBJ2-5; D call uncertain. The CDR3 has 11 residues. Written as DNA, the CDR3 is TGTGCCAGCGCCATGCAAGAGAGCCAGTACTTC. This gives the protein CASAMQESQYF.

About this clonotype itself: The junction departs from germline at one end; a sequencing error may be responsible. This chain links TRBV5-1 with TRBJ2-5; D perhaps matches TRBD2 (6 bases). This CDR3 region has 10 residues. CDR1 is SGHRS, CDR2 YFSETQ, per germline. In nucleotides, the CDR3 is TGCGCCAGACCCCGGGAGACCCAGTATTTC. The encoded protein is CARPRETQYF.

The table lists this clonotype with a few counts. The V gene is TRBV27, the J gene TRBJ2-1; 12 nucleotides line up with TRBD2. V lost 4 bases, J lost 4 bases, and 8 bases stayed unmatched. Germline CDR1 and CDR2: MNHEY and SMNVEV (reference sequence). The CDR3 contains 17 residues. In DNA, the CDR3 is TGTGCCAGCAGTTCCTCTAGCGGGAGGGCAGGATACAATGAGCAGTTCTTC. Translation: CASSSSSGRAGYNEQFF.

This clonotype was counted ten times or more. V is TRBV6-2 or TRBV6-3 and J is TRBJ2-7, with D possibly TRBD1 on 6 matching bases. This CDR3 comprises 12 residues. Per the germline V gene, CDR1 is MNHEY and CDR2 is SVGEGT. V was shortened by 8 bases and J by 2 bases, with 10 bases between the two germline ends. The CDR3 region is CASSGQAYEQYF. The CDR3 bases are TGTGCCAGCTCGGGACAAGCCTACGAGCAGTACTTC.

The rearrangement links TRBV11-2 to TRBJ2-2; TRBD2 matches at 14 bases. CDR3 length: 18 amino acids. V was clipped by 9 bases and J by 3 bases; unmatched bases: 12. CDR1 is SGHAT and CDR2 is FQNNGV in the germline V gene. CDR3 bases: TGTGCCAGTAACTCGGGACTAGCGGGAGCGACGGACACCGGGGAGCTGTTTTTT. Translation gives CASNSGLAGATDTGELFF.

Concerning this clonotype itself: One end of the junction is discordant with germline, which a read error may explain. The chain is built from TRBV19 and TRBJ2-7, with D possibly TRBD1 on 5 matching bases. This CDR3 region has 13 residues. From germline, CDR1 is LNHDA and CDR2 SQIVND (reference sequence). Written as DNA, the CDR3 is TGTGCTAGTAGTATTGGCAGGGACTACGAGCAGTACTTC. It translates to CASSIGRDYEQYF.

About this clonotype: Since a much larger clone is just one base distant, this may be a read error. The chain has TRBV28 and TRBJ2-5; TRBD1 aligns across 7 bases. This CDR3 is 15 amino acids long. From germline, CDR1 is MDHEN and CDR2 SYDVKM. The DNA for the CDR3 is TGTGCCGGCAGTCACAGACAGGGCCCCCAAGAGACCCAGTACTTC. This encodes CAGSHRQGPQETQYF.

As regards this clonotype: This CDR3 is missing its conserved last phenylalanine or tryptophan, likely due to a read error. The V gene is TRBV12-3 or TRBV12-4, the J gene TRBJ2-7, with 9 bases identical to TRBD1. This CDR3 is built from 13 residues. The CDR3 here is CASSLGTGYGQYL. The DNA for the CDR3 is TGTGCCAGCAGCCTCGGGACAGGGTACGGGCAGTACCTC.

The chain combines TRBV9 with TRBJ2-7; possibly TRBD1 for D (5 bases). The CDR3 length is 13 residues. Germline-derived CDR1 and CDR2 are SGDLS and YYNGEE. The V and J ends lost 0 bases and 7 bases respectively, with 11 bases between them. CDR3 loop: CASSVDEGDEQYF. CDR3 in DNA: TGTGCCAGCAGCGTAGACGAAGGGGATGAGCAGTACTTC.

The chain recombines TRBV12-3 or TRBV12-4 with TRBJ2-7, with TRBD2 matching over 9 bases. CDR3 length equals 15 residues. The junction had 17 bases not matched to a gene; V was cut back by 10 bases and J by 7 bases. CDR3 bases: TGTGCCAACACCCCGGTGGCGGGAGGGCCCAATGAGCAGTACTTC. It is translated as CANTPVAGGPNEQYF.

This clonotype was seen repeatedly, ten times or more. The chain employs TRBV20-1 and TRBJ2-3; the D call may be TRBD1 or TRBD2 (5 bases each). Germline V gives CDR1 DFQATT, CDR2 SNEGSKA (reference sequence). V lost 3 bases and J 6 bases, leaving 16 bases between the germline ends. The CDR3 contains 14 residues. CDR3 sequence reads: CSARAGTRSDTQYF. CDR3 nucleotide sequence: TGCAGTGCTAGGGCCGGGACCCGTTCGGATACGCAGTATTTT.

In this sample, this clonotype turned up many times. The chain has TRBV4-3 and TRBJ2-1, with D maybe TRBD2 (7 bases). V was shortened by 2 bases and J by 6 bases, with 14 bases between the two germline ends. Germline CDR1 LGHNA, CDR2 YSLEER. The CDR3 contains 15 residues. Here the CDR3 DNA reads TGCGCCAGCAGCCAACAAAGCGGGACAACCAATGAGCAGTTCTTC. This encodes CASSQQSGTTNEQFF.

Turning to this clonotype: One junction end does not reproduce the germline sequence, and a read error may be involved. The chain employs TRBV12-3 or TRBV12-4 and TRBJ2-3; D is perhaps TRBD2 (6 bases). The CDR3 is 15 amino acids. CDR3 in DNA: TGTGTCAGCAGTCCTGGGGGACTCCGCACATATACGCAGTATTTT. Its translation: CVSSPGGLRTYTQYF.

This clonotype was counted a few times. This chain uses TRBV11-1 with TRBJ2-1, with D perhaps assigned TRBD1 or TRBD2 (5 bases each). The CDR3 consists of 13 residues. Germline loops: CDR1 SGHAT, CDR2 FQDESV (reference sequence). Trimming left V 1 base short and J 5 bases short, with 6 bases between. Here the CDR3 DNA reads TGTGCCAGCAGCTTAGTGGGACACAATGAGCAGTTCTTC. Translation: CASSLVGHNEQFF.

The chain joins TRBV12-3 or TRBV12-4 to TRBJ1-3; D is unclear. The CDR3 extends over 13 amino acids. V was clipped by 4 bases and J by 2 bases, with 6 bases between them. The DNA for the CDR3 is TGTGCCAGCAGTTCCGCAACTGGAAACACCATATATTTT. It encodes CASSSATGNTIYF.

Remarks on this clonotype: In this CDR3 the conserved last residue, phenylalanine or tryptophan, is missing, so a read error is likely. The rearrangement uses TRBV12-3 or TRBV12-4 and TRBJ1-6, with D hard to call. This CDR3 region has 14 residues. Trimming left V 5 bases short and J 6 bases short, with 11 bases between. The CDR3 sequence: CASSMTRVNSPLHS. The CDR3 bases are TGTGCCAGCAGTATGACACGGGTTAATTCACCCCTCCACTCT.

Regarding this clonotype: The junction and the germline gene differ at one end; a read error may be behind it. J is TRBJ2-6 and V is TRBV12-3 or TRBV12-4; D ambiguous. The length of the CDR3 is 14 residues. CDR3 bases: TGTGCCAGCAGGCAAAGACCCGGAGCCAACGACCTGACTTTC. Protein sequence: CASRQRPGANDLTF.